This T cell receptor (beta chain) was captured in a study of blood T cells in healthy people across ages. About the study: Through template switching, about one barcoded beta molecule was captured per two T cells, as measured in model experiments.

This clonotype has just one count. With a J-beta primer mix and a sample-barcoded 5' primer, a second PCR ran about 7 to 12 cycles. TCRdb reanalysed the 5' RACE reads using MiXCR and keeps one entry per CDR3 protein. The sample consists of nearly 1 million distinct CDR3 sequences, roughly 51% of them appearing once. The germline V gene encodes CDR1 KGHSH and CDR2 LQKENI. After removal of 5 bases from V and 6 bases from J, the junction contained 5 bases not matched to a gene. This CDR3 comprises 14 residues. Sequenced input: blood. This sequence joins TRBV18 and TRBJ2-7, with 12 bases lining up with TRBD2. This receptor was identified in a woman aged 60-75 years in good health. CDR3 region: CASSTSGRQGEQYF. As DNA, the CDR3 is TGTGCCAGCTCAACTAGCGGGAGGCAGGGCGAGCAGTACTTC.